The rows below give T cell receptor beta chains drawn from one sample of a study of tumor-infiltrating lymphocytes in localized non-small cell lung cancer. Produced via immunoSEQ multiplex PCR; TCRdb's table is partial and in-frame only. The profile shows 13,000 or so clones, 79% of them singletons. What was sequenced was lung tumor tissue. The receptor set was obtained from a human donor with non-small cell lung cancer. The CDR3 runs from the conserved cysteine through the conserved F or W. The D gene is left open where the match is weak. A clone size is listed for some rows: how often the clone was seen (once, few, many), or a class if it is expanded.

v_gene	abundance	d_gene	j_gene	CDR3nt	CDR3aa
TRBV4-1	-	-	TRBJ1-2	TGCGCCAGCAGCCCGGGGGGGGCAGCGAGCTTTAACTATGGCTACACCTTC	CASSPGGAASFNYGYTF
TRBV9	-	-	TRBJ1-2	TGTGCCAGCAGCGTAAGTTCCCCGGTCCCGGGAGTAGTCTATGGCTACACCTTC	CASSVSSPVPGVVYGYTF
TRBV2	-	-	TRBJ1-6	TGTGCCAGCGGCGCCGGGGCCCCGATTTCACCCCTCCACTTT	CASGAGAPISPLHF
TRBV7-9	-	-	TRBJ2-7	TGTGCCAGCAGCCTTCAACAGTCCTACGAGCAGTACTTC	CASSLQQSYEQYF
TRBV7-2	few	-	TRBJ2-3	TGTGCCAGCAGCTTAGGGGCAGATACGCAGTATTTT	CASSLGADTQYF
TRBV18	few	-	TRBJ1-5	TGTGCCAGCTCACCCTCGATCGGTAGCAATCAGCCCCAGCATTTT	CASSPSIGSNQPQHF
TRBV7-2	-	TRBD1	TRBJ1-2	TGTGCCAGCAGCCTTACGACAGGGGCAGGCTATGGCTACACCTTC	CASSLTTGAGYGYTF
TRBV12-5	-	TRBD2	TRBJ2-1	TGTGCTAGTGGTTTGGTACTACTAGCGGGGGGCCACAATGAGCAGTTCTTC	CASGLVLLAGGHNEQFF
TRBV19	-	-	TRBJ1-1	TGTGCCAGTAGTTCCTCGGCGGGGGCCACTGAAGCTTTCTTT	CASSSSAGATEAFF
TRBV11-2	-	-	TRBJ1-2	TGTGCCAGCAGCTCTAGGGTCGGATTTGACTATGGCTACACCTTC	CASSSRVGFDYGYTF
TRBV7-9	-	-	TRBJ2-3	TGTGCCAGCAGCCGACAGGTTAGGTCAGATACGCAGTATTTT	CASSRQVRSDTQYF
TRBV5-4	few	-	TRBJ2-6	TGTGCCAGCAGCTTGTTTGGGGGCGCGGCGGGGGCCAACGTCCTGACTTTC	CASSLFGGAAGANVLTF
TRBV5-6	-	TRBD1	TRBJ2-1	TGTGCCAGCAGCTTGCGGGGACAGGGAAGCAATGAGCAGTTCTTC	CASSLRGQGSNEQFF
TRBV7-9	few	-	TRBJ1-2	TGTGCCAGCAGATCCCCCGAGGGTGGCTACACCTTC	CASRSPEGGYTF
TRBV5-4	-	TRBD2	TRBJ2-5	TGTGCCAGCAGCTTGTGGGTAGCGGGGGGGCTATGGGAGACCCAGTACTTC	CASSLWVAGGLWETQYF
TRBV10-3	-	TRBD1	TRBJ2-5	TGTGCCATCAGCGCCCAGGACAGGGGGCAAGAGACCCAGTACTTC	CAISAQDRGQETQYF
TRBV21-1	-	-	TRBJ2-7	TGTGCCAGCATACATCCAAACTCTCCGGGACTAGCGAAGTACGAGCAGTACTTC	CASIHPNSPGLAKYEQYF
TRBV2	-	-	TRBJ2-1	TGTGCCAGCACTCGGGAGTCCTACAATGAGCAGTTCTTC	CASTRESYNEQFF
TRBV10-3	-	-	TRBJ1-2	TGTGCCATCAGTGATTGGGGGAACTATGGCTACACCTTC	CAISDWGNYGYTF
TRBV6-1	-	-	TRBJ1-1	TGTGCCAGCAGTGGGTCGGTGAACACTGAAGCTTTCTTT	CASSGSVNTEAFF
TRBV7-6	-	-	TRBJ1-5	TGTGCCAGCAGCTTAGAGGCAGGTCGAAATCAGCCCCAGCATTTT	CASSLEAGRNQPQHF
TRBV7-8	-	-	TRBJ1-4	TGTGCCAGCAGCTCGGGAGGAACTAATGAAAAACTGTTTTTT	CASSSGGTNEKLFF
TRBV7-7	-	-	TRBJ1-1	TGTGCTAGCAGCTTAGCCCCTGACAGGGAAGCTTTCTTT	CASSLAPDREAFF
TRBV13	-	-	TRBJ2-7	TGTGCCAGCAGCTTAGTTAACGACGAGCAGTACTTC	CASSLVNDEQYF
TRBV5-1	-	TRBD1	TRBJ1-4	TGCGCCAGCAGCTTGGGACAGGGGCGTTTCCATAATGAAAAACTGTTTTTT	CASSLGQGRFHNEKLFF
TRBV19	once	TRBD1	TRBJ2-4	TGTGCCAGTAGTGGGGGACCCGACAGGGCTAAAAACATTCAGTACTTC	CASSGGPDRAKNIQYF
TRBV15	few	TRBD1	TRBJ2-1	TGTGCCACCAGCAGAACCCGGGACAGGGACAACAATGAGCAGTTCTTC	CATSRTRDRDNNEQFF